The rows below give T cell receptor beta chains drawn from one sample of a study of cytomegalovirus exposure and HLA in healthy donors. The repertoire was sequenced with immunoSEQ multiplex PCR; TCRdb's copy has only in-frame clones and lacks some. The sample has tens of thousands of clones. Sequenced: PBMCs. The source of these receptors is a woman aged 40-49 years in good health and CMV-seronegative. Each CDR3 is given with its conserved first and last residue. The D gene is left open where the match is weak.

J	V	D	CDR3	DNA
TRBJ1-1	TRBV11-2	TRBD1	CASSSDRVGTEAFF	TGTGCCAGCAGCTCAGACAGGGTCGGCACTGAAGCTTTCTTT
TRBJ1-2	TRBV6-5	.	CASRSLRGGDYGYTF	TGTGCCAGCAGGTCGCTGAGGGGGGGCGACTATGGCTACACCTTC
TRBJ1-1	TRBV20-1	.	CSAAGATEAFF	TGCAGTGCCGCGGGGGCCACTGAAGCTTTCTTT
TRBJ2-5	TRBV4-3	.	CASSQVWREGETQYF	TGCGCCAGCAGCCAAGTGTGGCGGGAAGGGGAGACCCAGTACTTC
TRBJ1-1	TRBV5-1	TRBD1	CASSQGTGGTEAFF	TGCGCCAGCAGCCAGGGGACAGGCGGGACTGAAGCTTTCTTT
TRBJ2-7	TRBV7-9	.	CASSTTVSSYEQYF	TGTGCCAGCAGTACTACGGTGAGCTCCTACGAGCAGTACTTC
TRBJ2-2	TRBV19	TRBD2	CASTMGLADTGELFF	TGTGCCAGTACTATGGGACTAGCGGATACCGGGGAGCTGTTTTTT
TRBJ2-7	TRBV10-1	.	CASSESRGSPYEQYF	TGCGCCAGCAGTGAGTCGAGGGGGTCCCCCTACGAGCAGTACTTC
TRBJ1-2	TRBV4-2	.	CASSQVGGGAIDGYTF	TGTGCCAGCAGCCAAGTAGGCGGGGGGGCAATAGATGGCTACACCTTC
TRBJ2-7	TRBV7-8	TRBD1	CASSFRTGDVYEQYF	TGTGCCAGCAGCTTCCGGACAGGGGACGTCTACGAGCAGTACTTC
TRBJ2-1	TRBV25-1	TRBD2	CASMRTSGSWDNEQFF	TGTGCCTCAATGAGGACTAGCGGGAGTTGGGACAATGAGCAGTTCTTC
TRBJ2-5	TRBV2	TRBD2	CASGLAGGRETQYF	TGTGCCAGCGGGCTAGCGGGAGGCAGGGAGACCCAGTACTTC
TRBJ1-2	TRBV4-3	.	CASSVYRGNYGYTF	TGCGCCAGCAGCGTATACCGGGGGAACTATGGCTACACCTTC
TRBJ2-2	TRBV7-8	.	CASSQHRRSNTGELFF	TGTGCCAGCAGCCAACACAGGCGATCGAACACCGGGGAGCTGTTTTTT
TRBJ1-6	TRBV5-1	.	CASSLSFGSYNSPLHF	TGCGCCAGCAGCTTGAGCTTTGGCTCCTATAATTCACCCCTCCACTTT
TRBJ2-7	TRBV6-1	TRBD2	CASKLGLAGDEQYF	TGTGCCAGCAAATTGGGACTAGCGGGAGACGAGCAGTACTTC
TRBJ2-7	TRBV5-6	.	CASSLGARVPYEQYF	TGTGCCAGCAGCTTGGGGGCCAGGGTACCCTACGAGCAGTACTTC
TRBJ1-4	TRBV4-3	TRBD1	CASSPGGVNEKLFF	TGCGCCAGCAGTCCAGGGGGCGTCAATGAAAAACTGTTTTTT
TRBJ2-1	TRBV19	TRBD1	CASSQTGWNEQFF	TGTGCCAGTAGCCAGACAGGGTGGAATGAGCAGTTCTTC
TRBJ1-5	TRBV30	TRBD1	CAWAGQTNQPQHF	TGTGCCTGGGCGGGACAGACTAATCAGCCCCAGCATTTT
TRBJ2-7	TRBV7-3	TRBD1	CASSDTGTGFYEQYF	TGTGCCAGCAGCGATACCGGGACAGGGTTCTACGAGCAGTACTTC
TRBJ1-1	TRBV6-6	TRBD1	CASSPNAQGRNTEAFF	TGTGCCAGCAGCCCCAACGCACAGGGGAGGAACACTGAAGCTTTCTTT
TRBJ1-2	TRBV19	.	CASTLREVSGYTF	TGTGCCAGTACCCTGCGGGAAGTAAGTGGCTACACCTTC
TRBJ2-7	TRBV5-1	TRBD2	CASSPDLAGSYEQSF	TGCGCCAGCAGCCCGGATCTAGCGGGCTCCTACGAGCAGTCCTTC
TRBJ1-2	TRBV28	TRBD1	CASSPGDSRLRGYTF	TGTGCCAGCAGTCCTGGGGACAGCCGTCTTCGTGGCTACACCTTC
TRBJ2-5	TRBV6-1	.	CASSEGTGGEGQYF	TGTGCCAGCAGTGAAGGAACAGGGGGGGAGGGCCAGTACTTC
TRBJ1-6	TRBV6-6	.	CASGQPNSPLHF	TGTGCCAGCGGACAGCCTAATTCACCCCTCCACTTT
TRBJ2-5	TRBV6-6	.	CASSIVQGQETQYF	TGTGCCAGCAGCATAGTCCAGGGGCAAGAGACCCAGTACTTC
TRBJ2-7	TRBV28	TRBD1	CASSLLPGQGTYEQYF	TGTGCCAGCAGCCTTCTCCCGGGACAGGGGACCTACGAGCAGTACTTC
TRBJ1-6	TRBV19	.	CASREGGMGSPLHF	TGTGCCAGTAGAGAAGGGGGAATGGGTTCACCCCTCCACTTT